These T cell receptor beta chains were read from a single sample in a study of T cell repertoires in cytomegalovirus infection. TCRdb reprocessed the reads via MiXCR and lists one record per CDR3 protein. This table has nearly 700,000 distinct CDR3 sequences, around a third appearing once. The antigens these receptors bind are not known. The sample consisted of cultured PBMCs, taken from culture after CMV antigen stimulation. Receptors originate from a human donor in good health (CMV status not recorded). Some clones in this sample may be carry-over from other donors' samples. CDR3s include the opening cysteine and the closing phenylalanine or tryptophan. Each record gives: V gene, J gene, CDR3 protein.

V: TRBV7-2
J: TRBJ2-3
CDR3: CASRTPHGTMADTQYF

V: TRBV6-2/TRBV6-3
J: TRBJ2-2
CDR3: CASKRESNTGELFF

V: TRBV7-2
J: TRBJ2-4
CDR3: CASSLRGGIQYF

V: TRBV7-6
J: TRBJ2-3
CDR3: CASSPLPLTSGRVRDTQYF

V: TRBV6-1
J: TRBJ1-5
CDR3: CASSQRQGWNQPQHF

V: TRBV10-3
J: TRBJ2-3
CDR3: CATLTSSADTQYF

V: TRBV7-2
J: TRBJ2-5
CDR3: CASSLVGYRGETQYF

V: TRBV10-3
J: TRBJ2-3
CDR3: CAISEGLAATDTQYF

V: TRBV7-2
J: TRBJ2-5
CDR3: CASSLAEGLFGTQYF

V: TRBV5-6
J: TRBJ1-2
CDR3: CASSLSRDTNYGYTF

V: TRBV7-2
J: TRBJ2-1
CDR3: CASSFMNLPGDEQFF

V: TRBV6-6
J: TRBJ2-3
CDR3: CATRWAVDTDTQYF

V: TRBV7-2
J: TRBJ1-2
CDR3: CASSSELGVYGYTF

V: TRBV7-6
J: TRBJ2-1
CDR3: CASSLGLAHYNEQFF

V: TRBV7-2
J: TRBJ2-5
CDR3: CASSFDSRQETQYF

V: TRBV15
J: TRBJ2-7
CDR3: CATSRTHGGGKAYEQYF

V: TRBV7-8
J: TRBJ2-1
CDR3: CASSPRRGNNEQFF

V: TRBV7-2
J: TRBJ1-2
CDR3: CASSLVDRDYGYTF

V: TRBV5-4
J: TRBJ1-4
CDR3: CASSPDGGANEKLFF

V: TRBV28
J: TRBJ2-5
CDR3: CASRPSPGETQYF

V: TRBV4-3
J: TRBJ2-3
CDR3: CASSQGHSSTDTQYF

V: TRBV19
J: TRBJ1-2
CDR3: CASSILDRVVNGYTF

V: TRBV7-2
J: TRBJ1-3
CDR3: CASSLGQNSGNTIYF

V: TRBV7-6
J: TRBJ1-1
CDR3: CASRLDRGTYTEAFF

V: TRBV28
J: TRBJ1-1
CDR3: CASSSGLPEVEAFF

V: TRBV28
J: TRBJ2-5
CDR3: CASNEAGGSETQYF

V: TRBV6-2/TRBV6-3
J: TRBJ2-7
CDR3: CASRRPLYEQYF

V: TRBV28
J: TRBJ2-1
CDR3: CASRPGLAGGYEQFF

V: TRBV7-2
J: TRBJ1-2
CDR3: CASSFDRGRHGYTF

V: TRBV7-2
J: TRBJ1-4
CDR3: CASSLGSNEKLFF

V: TRBV6-1
J: TRBJ2-1
CDR3: CASRKQDRGHEQFF

V: TRBV6-1
J: TRBJ1-1
CDR3: CASSGGQRYTPESFTEAFF

V: TRBV12-3/TRBV12-4
J: TRBJ2-2
CDR3: CASRRTGTGELFF

V: TRBV28
J: TRBJ2-7
CDR3: CASSFRDRGPGEQYF

V: TRBV19
J: TRBJ2-1
CDR3: CASSMDRDNEQFF

V: TRBV7-8
J: TRBJ1-5
CDR3: CASSLSRTFKGQPQHF

V: TRBV7-2
J: TRBJ1-1
CDR3: CASSRDPNAEAFF

V: TRBV7-2
J: TRBJ2-2
CDR3: CASSLVGTSFAGELFF

V: TRBV7-2
J: TRBJ2-5
CDR3: CASSLLLAGVEGGETQYF

V: TRBV7-2
J: TRBJ2-1
CDR3: CASSAQRYNEQFF

V: TRBV6-6
J: TRBJ2-5
CDR3: CASSYSLRIQETQYF

V: TRBV20-1
J: TRBJ2-7
CDR3: CSASGTGRTYEQYF

V: TRBV6-1
J: TRBJ1-6
CDR3: CASSRGKNSPLHF

V: TRBV10-3
J: TRBJ1-6
CDR3: CAISGQVNSPLHF

V: TRBV12-3/TRBV12-4
J: TRBJ1-4
CDR3: CASSYIQGRNEKLFF

V: TRBV6-6
J: TRBJ1-4
CDR3: CASYSRVNRDEKLFF

V: TRBV12-3/TRBV12-4
J: TRBJ1-2
CDR3: CASTPREGVGYTF

V: TRBV27
J: TRBJ2-2
CDR3: CASRPAGRGRTGELFF

V: TRBV6-1
J: TRBJ2-5
CDR3: CASSLPGARAQYF

V: TRBV7-4
J: TRBJ1-5
CDR3: CASSLARGQQPQHF

V: TRBV28
J: TRBJ1-1
CDR3: CASSEGGRTEAFF

V: TRBV7-2
J: TRBJ1-4
CDR3: CASSLVREDKLFF

V: TRBV20-1
J: TRBJ2-3
CDR3: CSASLNPGAHTQYF

V: TRBV11-2
J: TRBJ1-2
CDR3: CASSLDREGGGYTF